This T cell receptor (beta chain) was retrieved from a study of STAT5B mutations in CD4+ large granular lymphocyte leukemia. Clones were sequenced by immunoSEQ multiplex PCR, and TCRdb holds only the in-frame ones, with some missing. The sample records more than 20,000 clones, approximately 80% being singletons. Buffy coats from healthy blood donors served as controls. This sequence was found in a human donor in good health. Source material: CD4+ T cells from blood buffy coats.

CDR3 protein: CASSLNYMMKLFF. CDR3 in DNA: TGTGCCAGCAGCTTAAACTATATGATGAAACTGTTTTTT. The chain uses TRBV11-3 and TRBJ1-4; D not resolved. The CDR3 is made up of 13 amino acids. Germline loops: CDR1 SGHNT, CDR2 YENEEA. Trimming pared 2 bases from V and 11 bases from J, leaving 12 bases between.